This T cell receptor beta chain derives from a study of neurological immune-mediated disorders (dated by TCRdb to the late 2010s). A note on the overall study: Peripheral blood TCR-beta repertoires from patients with HTLV-I-associated myelopathy (HAM/TSP), patients with multiple sclerosis, and healthy controls were compared in the study using UMI-based sequencing. The roughly 110 TCR-beta libraries included longitudinal samples, technical triplicates and paired sorted CD4+ and CD8+ T-cell subsets alongside PBMC samples. The cohort was made up of about 68 subjects, consisting of some 14 HAM/TSP patients, around 35 multiple sclerosis patients and 20 or so healthy controls.

V was cut back by 6 bases and J by 3 bases, leaving a gap of 15 bases between them. The germline V gene (reference sequence) specifies DFQATT as CDR1 and SNEGSKA as CDR2. The CDR3 measures 14 amino acids from cysteine to phenylalanine. Solely the CDR3 DNA is kept, with 42 bases framed from the first base. cDNA was synthesized by template-switch 5'RACE using a primer with a 10-nucleotide random unique molecular identifier that tagged each TCR transcript. Every sequencing run covered 15-18 subjects and yielded more than 160 million TCR-beta sequences. Total RNA was extracted with the RNeasy kit. The KAPA Real-time Library Amplification kit was used to amplify TCR-beta VDJ regions with primers for the TCR constant region and the 5'RACE anchor. A first PCR added sample indexes and Illumina adaptors, after which a second PCR increased the library yield. After purification with Ampure beads, the TCR product of roughly 650 bp was size-selected on a 2% E-gel SizeSelection system. Before pooling, library quality was assessed on a Bioanalyzer, concentration was determined with Qubit, and library quantification was performed with the Kapa Library Quantification kit. Libraries were sequenced paired-end 2 x 150 bp on an Illumina HiSeq 2500. To increase sequence diversity, about 25-31% phiX was spiked into each library pool. As for the original processing: Quality-filtered reads were processed with the UMI-based MiGEC pipeline, and over 90% of raw TCR sequences were removed by the MiGEC pipeline during error correction. VDJ genes were aligned to IMGT germline references, and clonotypes were defined by unique CDR3 amino acid sequence plus V-J genes. VDJtools evaluated clonal expansion, Shannon diversity and CDR3 relatedness (CalcPairwiseDistances, ClusterSamples); CLCbio workbench built phylogenetic trees. Using coefficient-of-variation modelling across technical triplicates, the study counted a clone as expanded if it had at least 8 unique UMIs. Through fastp at Q25 and MiXCR, TCRdb rebuilt clones from the public reads, retaining in-frame beta chains. Under each unique CDR3 protein, matching rows form one entry showing the most common genes and DNA. The V and J calls and clone size are TCRdb's, not the authors'. The sample table holds tens of thousands of distinct CDR3 sequences, of which around 16% were seen once. About 15% of the sample lies in the top ten.

For the unsorted PBMC libraries, 2 million PBMCs were stored in RNAlater at -80 degrees C until RNA extraction and were used to generate the libraries. PBMCs were separated from peripheral blood using Ficoll-Hypaque density gradient centrifugation and then cryopreserved in liquid nitrogen. Results the study describes overall, beyond this receptor: TCR clonal expansion was highest in HAM/TSP patients and lowest in MS patients, with MS patients falling below even healthy controls. No identical CDR3 amino acid sequences were found to be shared among expanded clones across subjects, suggesting that TCR-beta repertoires were private in all groups.

This clonotype counts as medium-sized (0.01 to 0.1%). The target of this receptor is not known. No base-level quality is on record; no much larger clone is a single base apart. The TCR was taken from a female donor with HTLV-1-associated myelopathy (HAM/TSP). The sample consisted of PBMCs. The rearranged chain carries TRBV20-1 and TRBJ2-1; TRBD2 is a weak D gene call, 6 bases matching. CDR3 reads: CSAIWGSGYNEQFF. In nucleotides, the sequence is TGCAGTGCCATATGGGGTAGCGGCTACAATGAGCAGTTCTTC.